The 25 T cell receptor beta chains presented below share a single source sample, sequenced in a study of cytomegalovirus exposure and HLA in healthy donors. The PCR contained 60 Vbeta and 13 Jbeta primers. Data came from immunoSEQ multiplex PCR; TCRdb stores just in-frame clones and leaves some out. The profile shows fewer than 200,000 clones, 68% of them singletons. Specimen: PBMCs. The receptors come from a woman between 35 and 50 years old in good health and CMV-seropositive.

This clone was seen a handful of times. The chain links TRBV27 to TRBJ1-2; TRBD1 agrees at 9 bases. Germline-derived CDR1 and CDR2 are MNHEY and SMNVEV (reference sequence). V lost 6 bases to trimming and J lost 8 bases; unmatched junction nucleotides: 10. This CDR3 is 14 amino acids long. The CDR3 here is CASRNSQGARGYTF. DNA of the CDR3: TGTGCCAGCAGGAATTCACAGGGGGCGCGGGGCTACACCTTC.

Points on this clone: The junction differs from germline at one of its ends, possibly a read error. J is TRBJ2-7 and V is TRBV28, with TRBD1 matching 10 bases. CDR1 and CDR2 from the germline V gene are MDHEN and SYDVKM. This CDR3 comprises 12 residues. CDR3 nucleotides: TGTGCCAGCAGTTACTCCGGGACAGGGGCTGTCTTC. Its protein is CASSYSGTGAVF. Supplemented by reference TRBV28 and TRBJ2-7, the full variable domain reads DVKVTQSSRYLVKRTGEKVFLECVQDMDHENMFWYRQDPGLGLRLIYFSYDVKMKEKGDIPEGYSVSREKKERFSLILESASTNQTSMYLCASSYSGTGAVFGPGTRLTVT.

This chain joins TRBV19 and TRBJ1-1; the D is unclear. CDR3 size: 16 residues. Germline V gives CDR1 LNHDA, CDR2 SQIVND (reference sequence). Trimming removed 8 bases at V and 0 bases at J, with 19 bases between. CDR3 DNA sequence: TGTGCCAGTCGACCCTTCCCGGGTGAAGTGAACACTGAAGCTTTCTTT. Its translation is CASRPFPGEVNTEAFF.

The chain has TRBV18 and TRBJ1-1, with D possibly TRBD1 on 6 matching bases. V was shortened by 4 bases and J by 11 bases, with 17 bases between the two germline ends. There are 13 residues in the CDR3. Germline V gives CDR1 KGHSH, CDR2 LQKENI. CDR3 nucleotide sequence: TGTGCCAGCTCACGGGAAGACAGGTCCAGTGCTTTCTTT. Protein sequence: CASSREDRSSAFF.

This chain connects TRBV2 to TRBJ2-3, with D tentatively TRBD2 (5 bases). V lost 4 bases, J lost 5 bases, and 16 bases lay in between. The CDR3 is 15 amino acids. From germline, CDR1 is SNHLY and CDR2 FYNNEI. The CDR3 reads CASSVGAGDGDTQYF. CDR3 coding DNA: TGTGCCAGCAGTGTAGGAGCCGGGGATGGAGATACGCAGTATTTT.

This chain connects TRBV27 to TRBJ1-4, with 7 positions matching TRBD1. Germline V gives CDR1 MNHEY, CDR2 SMNVEV (reference sequence). The CDR3 covers 14 residues. V gave up 2 bases and J gave up 7 bases; unmatched junction bases: 4. The DNA of the CDR3 is TGTGCCAGCAGTTTACGGACAGGCGGTGAAAAACTGTTTTTT. It specifies CASSLRTGGEKLFF.

This rearrangement joins TRBV5-6 to TRBJ2-7, with TRBD1 identical over 7 bases. The CDR3 covers 16 residues. With V trimmed by 4 bases and J by 2 bases, 12 bases remained unmatched. Looked up from germline, CDR1 is SGHDT and CDR2 is YYEEEE. The CDR3 DNA is TGTGCCAGCAGCGAGGACAGGACGAGGGGAACCTACGAGCAGTACTTC. Its protein is CASSEDRTRGTYEQYF.

The chain employs TRBV7-2 and TRBJ2-2; 16 bases align to TRBD2. The ends lost 8 bases at V and 5 bases at J; junction bases unmatched: 5. The CDR3 length is 16 residues. Germline CDR1 and CDR2: SGHTA and FQGNSA. The CDR3, as DNA: TGTGCCAGCGTGGGGACTAGCGGGGGGGTAACCGGGGAGCTGTTTTTT. This codes for CASVGTSGGVTGELFF.

The rearrangement joins TRBV5-1 to TRBJ2-3; D perhaps matches TRBD1 (5 bases). Per the germline V gene, CDR1 is SGHRS and CDR2 is YFSETQ. V was shortened by 3 bases and J by 0 bases, with 8 bases between the two germline ends. The CDR3 is made up of 14 amino acids. CDR3: CASSSDSSTDTQYF. In nucleotides, the CDR3 is TGCGCCAGCAGCTCCGACAGTAGCACAGATACGCAGTATTTT.

The chain joins TRBV5-5 to TRBJ2-7, with 7 bases identical to TRBD1. This CDR3 has 14 amino acids. The germline V gene encodes CDR1 SGHKS and CDR2 YYEKEE (reference sequence). Losses at the gene ends were 6 bases for V and 5 bases for J; bases not matched to a gene: 11. CDR3 DNA sequence: TGTGCCAGCACTGACAGGGTCCTACGACACGAGCAGTACTTC. Its translation: CASTDRVLRHEQYF.

This clone turned up a few times. V is TRBV7-3 and J is TRBJ1-1; 8 positions match TRBD1. The J segment lost 4 bases and the V segment lost 3 bases, leaving 4 bases of the junction unmatched. The CDR3 has 14 amino acids. CDR1 is SGHTA, CDR2 FQGTGA, per germline. As DNA, the CDR3 is TGTGCCAGCAGCTTCACAGGGGGAGGCACTGAAGCTTTCTTT. Translated: CASSFTGGGTEAFF.

V is TRBV5-8 and J is TRBJ1-2, with D unclear. Germline V CDR1 and CDR2: SGHTS, YDEGEE. The V end lost 0 bases, the J end lost 2 bases, and 8 bases lay between the germline ends. The CDR3 is made up of 14 amino acids. CDR3 sequence: CASSLGLTNYGYTF. The CDR3 DNA is TGTGCCAGCAGCTTGGGGCTCACAAACTATGGCTACACCTTC.

This chain joins TRBV6-6 and TRBJ2-5; TRBD2 matches at 11 bases. V lost 6 bases, J lost 5 bases, and 11 bases stayed unmatched. The CDR3 spans 16 residues. Germline V CDR1 and CDR2: MNHNY, SVGAGI (reference sequence). CDR3: CASRRLLAGGRETQYF. The CDR3 coding sequence is TGTGCCAGCAGACGCCTGCTAGCGGGAGGAAGGGAGACCCAGTACTTC.

This clone showed up just a few times. At one boundary the junction diverges from the germline segment, which might be a read error. This chain connects TRBV5-1 to TRBJ1-2, with TRBD1 identical over 12 bases. The length of the CDR3 is 14 residues. CDR1 and CDR2 (germline): SGHRS, YFSETQ. DNA for the CDR3: TGCGCCAGCAGCTCGGGGACAGGGGGCTATGGCTACCCCTTC. Translating it yields CASSSGTGGYGYPF.

As for this clone: A read error may account for a junction end that differs from germline. For the CDR3, the DNA is TGTGCCAGCAGCCCTCAAATGACAGCAAACTATGGCTACCCCTTC. Translating gives CASSPQMTANYGYPF. This chain connects TRBV9 to TRBJ1-2, with D possibly matching TRBD1 (5 bases). This CDR3 is 15 amino acids long. Germline V gene sequence: CDR1 SGDLS, CDR2 YYNGEE.

The chain uses TRBV27 and TRBJ2-7; perhaps TRBD2 as D (5 bases). Trimming stripped 0 bases from V and 4 bases from J, with 13 bases between. The CDR3 runs 15 residues. Germline V lookup: CDR1 MNHEY, CDR2 SMNVEV (reference sequence). CDR3 amino acids: CASSLSGVGIYEQYF. The CDR3 nucleotides read TGTGCCAGCAGTTTATCAGGCGTCGGGATATACGAGCAGTACTTC.

The genes are TRBV6-5 and TRBJ2-2, with D possibly TRBD1 on 5 matching bases. V was trimmed by 6 bases and J by 6 bases, leaving 11 bases between them. Per germline, CDR1 MNHEY and CDR2 SVGAGI. CDR3 length: 13 residues. For the CDR3, the DNA is TGTGCCAGCAGCAAAGGACAAGCCGGGGAGCTGTTTTTT. Translating gives CASSKGQAGELFF.

This clone has more than one count but fewer than ten. The chain joins TRBV9 to TRBJ2-2; TRBD1 matches at 7 bases. The CDR3 loop spans 16 amino acids. V trimming: 0 bases; J trimming: 4 bases; junction bases outside the gene matches: 6. Germline assignment: CDR1 SGDLS and CDR2 YYNGEE. CDR3 in DNA: TGTGCCAGCAGCGTAGATGTCAGGGGGTCCACCGGGGAGCTGTTTTTT. Translation: CASSVDVRGSTGELFF.

V gene TRBV19 combines with J gene TRBJ1-1; D possibly corresponds to TRBD1 (6 bases). The CDR3 contains 14 residues. Germline V CDR1 and CDR2: LNHDA, SQIVND (reference sequence). The V end lost 1 base, the J end lost 5 bases, and 11 bases lay between the germline ends. The CDR3 sequence is CASSIVGGRTEAFF. In DNA form, the CDR3 reads TGTGCCAGTAGTATAGTCGGGGGGCGGACTGAAGCTTTCTTT.

This clone showed up just a few times. The chain couples TRBV19 to TRBJ1-5; possible D gene TRBD1, 5 bases. In germline, CDR1 is LNHDA, CDR2 SQIVND (reference sequence). CDR3 size: 15 residues. Trimming left V 0 bases short and J 5 bases short, with 11 bases between. This chain's CDR3 is CASSIDRGGDQPQHF. CDR3 coding DNA: TGTGCCAGTAGTATAGATCGGGGGGGAGATCAGCCCCAGCATTTT.

The V call is TRBV5-4, the J call TRBJ2-3; 8 bases are a match to TRBD2. This CDR3 region has 14 residues. Unmatched junction bases numbered 3, after V lost 2 bases and J lost 4 bases. Per the germline V gene, CDR1 is SGHNT and CDR2 is YYREEE (reference sequence). In DNA form, the CDR3 reads TGTGCCAGCAGCTTTAGCGGGGTCCCAGATACGCAGTATTTT. It codes for CASSFSGVPDTQYF.

The chain joins TRBV13 to TRBJ2-1; 7 nucleotides align to TRBD1. V dropped 5 bases and J dropped 0; count of bases not matched to a gene: 13. The CDR3 is 18 residues long. The germline gives CDR1 PRHDT, CDR2 FYEKMQ (reference sequence). This CDR3 is CASSPLNSQGSSYNEQFF. CDR3 sequence (DNA): TGTGCCAGCAGCCCCCTTAACTCACAGGGGAGCTCCTACAATGAGCAGTTCTTC.

There are a few counts of this clone. The V gene is TRBV28, the J gene TRBJ2-2; TRBD2 matches at 8 bases. This CDR3 has 16 residues. V shed 8 bases, J shed 4 bases, and the junction held 12 bases outside the gene matches. From germline, CDR1 is MDHEN and CDR2 SYDVKM. The CDR3 spells CASGHRGAGVTGELFF. The CDR3 bases are TGTGCCAGCGGGCACCGCGGAGCGGGAGTCACCGGGGAGCTGTTTTTT.

The rearrangement links TRBV4-3 to TRBJ2-3; TRBD2 aligns across 8 bases. The CDR3 has 18 residues. V was pared by 4 bases and J by 5 bases, with 17 bases of the junction left unmatched. The V gene's germline CDR1 is LGHNA and CDR2 YSLEER. CDR3 residues: CASSRTYSGIGAGDTQYF. The CDR3 DNA follows: TGCGCCAGCAGCCGGACCTATAGCGGGATCGGCGCGGGAGATACGCAGTATTTT.

This chain connects TRBV19 to TRBJ2-2, with a weak D call TRBD1 (5 bases). V dropped 0 bases and J dropped 0 bases, with 5 bases sitting between them. Germline V CDR1 and CDR2: LNHDA, SQIVND (reference sequence). CDR3 size: 15 residues. The CDR3 nucleotides are TGTGCCAGTAGTATAGACAGGGCGAACACCGGGGAGCTGTTTTTT. It codes for CASSIDRANTGELFF.